Reported below is one T cell receptor (beta chain). Its antigen is still unknown. Without the conserved terminal phenylalanine or tryptophan, this CDR3 likely stems from a read error. From germline, CDR1 is DFQATT and CDR2 SNEGSKA (reference sequence). The germline V and J ends were trimmed by 3 bases and 2 bases, with 13 bases remaining between them. The CDR3 runs to 14 residues. Overall study results and limits: The larger-cohort validation was restricted to a single TCR beta V-J rearrangement rather than whole repertoires.

TCRdb ran MiXCR on the 5' RACE reads and lists one entry per CDR3 protein. The data show over 50,000 distinct CDR3 sequences, with almost 30% seen just once and over 2% held by the top ten. The chain is built from TRBV20-1 and TRBJ1-1; D is undetermined. Material: tumor-infiltrating naive CD4+ T cells sorted from the breast tumor. Subset in this sample: naive CD4+ T cells, CD4+CD45RA+CD25-. This TCR derives from a female donor with breast cancer. CDR3 coding DNA: TGCAGTGCTAGTATTGACCCTAGAAACACTGAAGCTTTCTCT. The encoded protein is CSASIDPRNTEAFS.